This entry features one T cell receptor (beta chain) sequence. Its antigen is currently unknown. Specified treatment: oral pan-JAK inhibitor, 5-10 mg twice daily. Extracted from the samples, RNA was reverse transcribed into cDNA to serve as the sequencing template. TCRdb's copy holds only in-frame clones and misses some; the assay was immunoSEQ multiplex PCR. Of some 150,000 clones listed, about 51% are singletons. The sample belongs to a study of CD8+ T cells in alopecia areata. Notes on the study in general: Normal skin contains resident alphabeta T cells, and these are also sequenced in scalp samples. A great number of expanded lesional clones endured in scalp and blood during tofacitinib.

Sample: CD8+ T cells sorted from blood, taken at week 4, from a patient treated with tofacitinib. The receptor's source is a human donor with alopecia areata.

The CDR3 is CASSVGHPNTEAFF. The DNA for the CDR3 is TGTGCCAGCAGCGTAGGACACCCGAACACTGAAGCTTTCTTT. The chain carries TRBV9 and TRBJ1-1; D uncertain. V lost 0 bases and J 1 base, leaving 7 bases between the germline ends. This CDR3 is built from 14 residues. From germline, CDR1 is SGDLS and CDR2 YYNGEE. The variable domain in full, completed from reference TRBV9 and TRBJ1-1, reads DSGVTQTPKHLITATGQRVTLRCSPRSGDLSVYWYQQSLDQGLQFLIQYYNGEERAKGNILERFSAQQFPDLHSELNLSSLELGDSALYFCASSVGHPNTEAFFGQGTRLTVV.